A selection of T cell receptor beta chains follows, all from one sample in a study of shared clonotypes between healthy human individuals. Only in-frame clones appear in the TCRdb table, and some are missing; sequencing was by immunoSEQ multiplex PCR. The sample gives about 2 million clones, about 95% of which show up once; 1.2% is in the top ten. Sequencing was done on a sample of naive CD8+ T cells sorted from blood. These receptors were taken from a man aged 18-30 years in good health. Each CDR3 is given with its conserved first and last residue. D genes are given only for firm matches. Only part of the rows carry a size: once, few, many, or a class if the clone is expanded.

CDR3	DNA	D	size	V	J	length
CASSQFTENTEAFF	TGCGCCAGCAGCCAATTTACAGAGAACACTGAAGCTTTCTTT	-	once	TRBV4-3	TRBJ1-1	14
CASRSGTANEQYF	TGTGCCAGCAGATCCGGGACGGCCAACGAGCAGTACTTC	-	-	TRBV6-1	TRBJ2-7	13
CASSLVFQETQYF	TGTGCCAGCAGCTTAGTATTCCAAGAGACCCAGTACTTC	-	-	TRBV11-2	TRBJ2-5	13
CASSLNETQYF	TGTGCCAGCAGCTTAAACGAGACCCAGTACTTC	-	-	TRBV13	TRBJ2-5	11
CASSQDYRTQYF	TGCGCCAGCAGCCAAGATTACCGCACCCAGTACTTC	-	-	TRBV4-3	TRBJ2-5	12
CASSEIDGLGYEQYF	TGTGCCAGCAGTGAGATCGACGGGCTTGGGTACGAGCAGTACTTC	-	-	TRBV6-1	TRBJ2-7	15
CASTKGLVLETQYF	TGTGCCAGCACCAAAGGGCTAGTATTGGAGACCCAGTACTTC	-	-	TRBV21-1	TRBJ2-5	14
CASSAGQGDGYTF	TGTGCCAGCAGTGCGGGACAGGGAGATGGCTACACCTTC	TRBD1	-	TRBV27	TRBJ1-2	13
CATSRDGLAGGGELFF	TGTGCCACCAGCAGAGATGGGCTAGCCGGAGGGGGGGAGCTGTTTTTT	-	-	TRBV15	TRBJ2-2	16
CSVEDPLGYSYEQYF	TGCAGCGTTGAAGATCCCCTGGGGTACTCCTACGAGCAGTACTTC	-	-	TRBV29-1	TRBJ2-7	15
CASTHGGRGSTEAFF	TGTGCCAGCACTCACGGGGGGCGGGGGAGCACTGAAGCTTTCTTT	-	-	TRBV27	TRBJ1-1	15
CAWSPEGRSYTF	TGTGCCTGGAGTCCCGAGGGACGCTCCTACACCTTC	-	-	TRBV30	TRBJ1-2	12
CASSLVGENYEQYF	TGTGCCAGCAGTTTGGTCGGGGAGAACTACGAGCAGTACTTC	-	-	TRBV28	TRBJ2-7	14
CASQAGFNEQFF	TGTGCCAGCCAAGCGGGGTTCAATGAGCAGTTCTTC	TRBD2	-	TRBV11-2	TRBJ2-1	12
CASSYTGWSGEQYF	TGTGCCAGCAGTTATACAGGGTGGTCTGGTGAGCAGTACTTC	-	-	TRBV6-5	TRBJ2-7	14
CASRYTGLGYNEQFF	TGTGCCAGCAGGTATACAGGGCTAGGTTACAATGAGCAGTTCTTC	-	-	TRBV5-4	TRBJ2-1	15
CASSLDRTTYEQYF	TGTGCCAGCAGCTTAGATCGCACAACCTACGAGCAGTACTTC	-	-	TRBV13	TRBJ2-7	14
CASSLRRDERGLDSPLHF	TGTGCCAGCAGTCTTCGACGGGATGAGAGGGGATTAGATTCACCCCTCCACTTT	-	-	TRBV28	TRBJ1-6	18
CASSQPGTGLMKQYF	TGCGCCAGCAGCCAACCCGGGACAGGGTTAATGAAGCAGTACTTC	TRBD1	-	TRBV4-1	TRBJ2-7	15
CASSQDWRGEADTQYF	TGCGCCAGCAGCCAAGATTGGCGGGGGGAGGCAGATACGCAGTATTTT	TRBD2	-	TRBV4-1	TRBJ2-3	16
CATSRDRLAENTDTQYF	TGTGCCACCAGCAGAGATCGTCTAGCGGAGAACACAGATACGCAGTATTTT	TRBD2	-	TRBV15	TRBJ2-3	17
CASSDGGRSVGELFF	TGTGCCAGTAGTGACGGGGGGCGCAGTGTCGGGGAGCTGTTTTTT	-	-	TRBV19	TRBJ2-2	15
CASSLGPGGAGETQYF	TGTGCCAGCAGCTTAGGTCCGGGGGGCGCGGGAGAGACCCAGTACTTC	-	-	TRBV7-9	TRBJ2-5	16
CASSLDPSYEQYF	TGTGCCAGCAGTTTGGACCCTTCCTACGAGCAGTACTTC	-	-	TRBV7-9	TRBJ2-7	13
CASSVGGGEYNEQFF	TGTGCCAGCAGCGTAGGTGGGGGGGAATACAATGAGCAGTTCTTC	TRBD2	-	TRBV9	TRBJ2-1	15
CASRQDRSSYNEQFF	TGCGCCAGCCGCCAGGACCGGAGCTCCTACAATGAGCAGTTCTTC	-	-	TRBV4-1	TRBJ2-1	15
CASSPWGMDTEAFF	TGTGCCAGCAGCCCATGGGGGATGGACACTGAAGCTTTCTTT	-	-	TRBV9	TRBJ1-1	14
CASGGRDEQFF	TGTGCCAGCGGGGGACGGGATGAGCAGTTCTTC	-	once	TRBV5-4	TRBJ2-1	11
CASSHSGRAFTGELFF	TGTGCCAGCAGCCATAGCGGGAGGGCCTTCACCGGGGAGCTGTTTTTT	TRBD2	-	TRBV5-6	TRBJ2-2	16
CASSYLGTGGYEQYF	TGTGCCAGCAGTTACCTGGGGACAGGGGGCTACGAGCAGTACTTC	TRBD1	-	TRBV6-5	TRBJ2-7	15
CASSLEGPNEQFF	TGTGCCAGCAGCTTGGAGGGCCCCAATGAGCAGTTCTTC	-	-	TRBV5-4	TRBJ2-1	13
CASSFGAPSVSGTEAFF	TGTGCCAGCAGTTTCGGGGCACCCTCTGTCTCGGGCACTGAAGCTTTCTTT	-	-	TRBV28	TRBJ1-1	17
CASSLGPGYEQYF	TGTGCCAGCAGTTTAGGACCTGGCTACGAGCAGTACTTC	-	-	TRBV6-5	TRBJ2-7	13
CASSYAGGYTEAFF	TGTGCCAGCAGTTACGCAGGGGGGTACACTGAAGCTTTCTTT	TRBD1	-	TRBV27	TRBJ1-1	14
CASSPTNTGELFF	TGTGCCAGCAGTCCTACAAACACCGGGGAGCTGTTTTTT	-	-	TRBV25-1	TRBJ2-2	13
CATHYVDTQYF	TGCGCCACCCATTACGTGGATACGCAGTATTTT	-	-	TRBV10-2	TRBJ2-3	11
CASSLVYGGAPFF	TGTGCCAGCAGTTTAGTCTACGGGGGGGCCCCGTTCTTC	TRBD2	-	TRBV27	TRBJ2-1	13
CASSPGDRVGEQFF	TGTGCCAGCTCACCAGGGGATAGAGTAGGTGAGCAGTTCTTC	-	-	TRBV18	TRBJ2-1	14
CASSLRPPEKLFF	TGTGCCAGCAGTTTACGGCCTCCCGAGAAACTGTTTTTT	-	-	TRBV28	TRBJ1-4	13
CASSLGGQGEDGYTF	TGTGCCAGCAGTCTTGGGGGACAGGGAGAAGATGGCTACACCTTC	TRBD1	-	TRBV6-1	TRBJ1-2	15
CASSPLRSYNSPLHF	TGTGCCAGCAGTCCCCTGAGGTCCTATAATTCACCCCTCCACTTT	-	-	TRBV6-5	TRBJ1-6	15
CASSYSYGDSYNEQFF	TGTGCCAGCAGTTACTCATATGGGGACTCCTACAATGAGCAGTTCTTC	-	-	TRBV6-5	TRBJ2-1	16
CASSLGLAGSDTGELFF	TGTGCCAGCAGCTTAGGATTAGCGGGGTCGGACACCGGGGAGCTGTTTTTT	TRBD2	-	TRBV11-2	TRBJ2-2	17
CAWSGRDRAYNEQFF	TGTGCCTGGAGTGGGCGGGACAGGGCGTACAATGAGCAGTTCTTC	TRBD1	-	TRBV30	TRBJ2-1	15
CASRWTGSTGEQYF	TGTGCCAGTAGGTGGACAGGGAGCACGGGCGAGCAGTACTTC	TRBD1	-	TRBV19	TRBJ2-7	14
CATSMASNTGELFF	TGTGCCACCAGCATGGCGTCGAACACCGGGGAGCTGTTTTTT	-	-	TRBV15	TRBJ2-2	14
CASSVRLGQGIYEQYF	TGTGCCAGCAGTGTCCGGTTGGGACAGGGGATCTACGAGCAGTACTTC	TRBD1	-	TRBV7-9	TRBJ2-7	16
CASSPPGQARNEQYF	TGTGCCAGCAGCCCACCGGGACAGGCACGTAACGAGCAGTACTTC	TRBD1	-	TRBV5-8	TRBJ2-7	15
CASSGPIDTQYF	TGTGCCAGCAGCGGACCAATCGATACGCAGTATTTT	-	-	TRBV5-4	TRBJ2-3	12
CASSEDAYQETQYF	TGTGCCAGCAGCGAGGATGCATACCAAGAGACCCAGTACTTC	-	-	TRBV7-9	TRBJ2-5	14